The subject of this entry is one T cell receptor (beta chain). Its target is unknown. An end of the junction differs from the germline gene, which may be a read error. CDR3 length equals 16 residues. CDR1 MNHEY and CDR2 SVGEGT come from the germline V gene. This specimen belongs to a study of tumor and adjacent non-tumor tissue in lung cancer. Study as a whole: Histology: 12 adenocarcinoma, a couple of squamous cell carcinoma, 1 small cell lung cancer. On average, productive TCRbeta reads reached roughly 4 million per sample.

The template was RNA from unsorted bulk tissue. The library came from three nested PCR rounds adapted from ARM-PCR protocols. TCRdb reprocessed the multiplex PCR reads via MiXCR and lists one record per CDR3 protein. The data contain roughly 150,000 distinct CDR3 sequences, approximately 70% of them singletons. General observations from the study: Tumor TCR diversity, when higher, was linked to shorter survival. In normal lung, the top 100 clones were significantly more dominant than in tumor.

This TCR came from a man aged 55 to 70 with small cell lung cancer. The V gene is TRBV6-2 or TRBV6-3, the J gene TRBJ2-2; weak D call: TRBD2 (6 bases). Sequencing used lung tumor tissue. The CDR3 here is CVSTRGLNGFTGELFF. CDR3 nucleotide sequence: TGTGTCAGCACCCGGGGACTTAACGGGTTTACCGGGGAGCTGTTTTTT.